The clone carrying this T cell receptor (beta chain) was seen a few times. A second about 6 to 12 cycle PCR used barcoded and J-beta primers. MiXCR, run by TCRdb on the 5' RACE reads, gives a single entry per CDR3 protein. The top ten hold approximately 2.1% of the sample, which has roughly 2 million distinct CDR3 sequences, just under 50% seen once. Trimming stripped 5 bases from V and 4 bases from J, with 14 bases between. This CDR3 is 13 amino acids long. The germline CDR1 and CDR2 sequences are DFQATT and SNEGSKA (reference sequence). These data belong to a study of blood T cells in healthy people across ages.

Sequenced input: blood. The chain is built from TRBV20-1 and TRBJ1-2, with unresolved D. The source is a woman between 35 and 50 years old in good health. The CDR3 nucleotides read TGCAGTGCTGACCCCGCGGGAGTCTATGGCTACACCTTC. It specifies CSADPAGVYGYTF.